The following is a T cell receptor beta chain sequence with its context. Its antigen is as yet unknown. Sequencing was performed with immunoSEQ multiplex PCR; in TCRdb, only in-frame clones are kept and a portion is missing. The data hold about 100,000 clones, with over 75% observed a single time. This entry is derived from a study of PD-1 blockade in mismatch repair-deficient tumors. Background on the study: Enrolled about 2013-2017, patients had progressing, pretreated mismatch repair-deficient cancers of approximately 13 types.

Study observations and caveats: Rapid post-treatment expansion, then contraction, generally preceding radiologic response, marked tumor-resident clones.

PCR or immunohistochemistry showed mismatch repair deficiency in every enrolled patient. TCRs were sequenced from a few patients responding to pembrolizumab. The receptor was derived from an adult with mismatch repair-deficient cancer. Sequenced here: peripheral blood, sampled approximately 35 weeks after starting pembrolizumab.

The CDR3 spells CASSQGGRGADTQYF. DNA of the CDR3: TGCGCCAGCAGCCAGGGGGGTAGGGGCGCAGATACGCAGTATTTT. The rearrangement uses TRBV4-3 and TRBJ2-3; weak D call: TRBD2 (6 bases). CDR3 length: 15 amino acids. Trimming left V 3 bases short and J 4 bases short, with 14 bases between. The germline gives CDR1 LGHNA, CDR2 YSLEER.